The 10 T cell receptor beta chains below all came from one sample that was sequenced in a study of T cell responses to AZD1222 COVID-19 vaccine. The table came from immunoSEQ multiplex PCR; TCRdb's copy has only in-frame clones and leaves some out. Found here are 95,000 to 150,000 clones, about 93% of them singletons; the top ten hold 5%. Sequenced here: peripheral blood, sampled 28 days after the second AZD1222 dose. These receptors all come from an adult who received the AZD1222 COVID-19 vaccine.

The chain uses TRBV29-1 and TRBJ1-2; D may be TRBD1 (5 bases). The ends were cut back, 8 bases at V and 8 bases at J, with 18 bases in the middle. CDR1 SQVTM and CDR2 ANQGSEA come from the germline V gene. CDR3 length equals 12 residues. The CDR3 DNA is TGCAGCCTGGGGGACCCAGCCCCCGGCTACACCTTC. Translation gives CSLGDPAPGYTF.

The V gene is TRBV18, the J gene TRBJ1-1; the match to TRBD1 covers 9 bases. Per the germline V gene, CDR1 is KGHSH and CDR2 is LQKENI. The CDR3 is 16 residues long. J lost 5 bases, V lost 3 bases, and 10 bases had no gene match. The CDR3 region has the DNA TGTGCCAGCTCACCCCGGACAGGGGACGTGCAGACTGAAGCTTTCTTT. Translating gives CASSPRTGDVQTEAFF.

This chain connects TRBV6-2 or TRBV6-3 to TRBJ2-7, with 7 nucleotides matching TRBD1. The CDR3 totals 13 residues. Germline V gene sequence: CDR1 MNHEY, CDR2 SVGEGT. With 2 bases clipped from V and 10 bases from J, the junction kept 8 bases outside the gene matches. Written as DNA, the CDR3 is TGTGCCAGCAGTTACCGGGGACAGCAGAGTCAGTACTTC. It yields the protein CASSYRGQQSQYF.

This clone was recorded a few times. This chain joins TRBV2 and TRBJ1-2, with D hard to call. CDR1 SNHLY and CDR2 FYNNEI come from the germline V gene. There are 13 residues in the CDR3. V was clipped by 4 bases and J by 0 bases, with 6 bases between them. In DNA, the CDR3 is TGTGCCAGCAGTGGGCGCCCTAACTATGGCTACACCTTC. As protein: CASSGRPNYGYTF. The full variable domain, its missing parts supplied by reference TRBV2 and TRBJ1-2, is EPEVTQTPSHQVTQMGQEVILRCVPISNHLYFYWYRQILGQKVEFLVSFYNNEISEKSEIFDDQFSVERPDGSNFTLKIRSTKLEDSAMYFCASSGRPNYGYTFGSGTRLTVV.

This CDR3 is CASSRYRGTGDNQPQHF. The CDR3 bases are TGTGCCAGCAGCCGCTACCGTGGGACAGGGGACAATCAGCCCCAGCATTTT. The V call is TRBV6-2 or TRBV6-3, the J call TRBJ1-5, with 10 bases identical to TRBD1. The J segment lost 3 bases and the V segment lost 6 bases, leaving 11 bases of the junction unmatched. The CDR3 has 17 residues. Germline loops: CDR1 MNHEY, CDR2 SVGEGT.

V gene TRBV19 combines with J gene TRBJ1-5; 8 bases are a match to TRBD1. V lost 8 bases to trimming and J lost 2 bases; unmatched junction nucleotides: 8. The V gene's germline CDR1 is LNHDA and CDR2 SQIVND (reference sequence). This CDR3 has 15 amino acids. The CDR3, as DNA: TGTGCCAGTGATAAAGGACAGGGAGGCAATCAGCCCCAGCATTTT. It codes for CASDKGQGGNQPQHF.

J is TRBJ2-2 and V is TRBV7-2; the D is unclear. CDR1 is SGHTA, CDR2 FQGNSA, per germline. The CDR3 length is 15 residues. V lost 3 bases to trimming and J lost 3 bases, with 11 bases between them. The chain's CDR3 is CASSFGASDTGELFF. The DNA of the CDR3 is TGTGCCAGCAGCTTCGGCGCGTCCGACACCGGGGAGCTGTTTTTT.

This chain connects TRBV9 to TRBJ1-6; D might be TRBD1 (5 bases). CDR3 length: 14 residues. V was clipped by 1 base and J by 6 bases, with 8 bases between them. CDR1 and CDR2 from the germline V gene are SGDLS and YYNGEE. The CDR3 protein is CASSVRQSNSPLHF. Written as DNA, the CDR3 is TGTGCCAGCAGCGTAAGACAGAGTAATTCACCCCTCCACTTT.

V gene TRBV4-3 combines with J gene TRBJ2-3; D remains unclear. The CDR3 contains 13 residues. Germline V CDR1 and CDR2: LGHNA, YSLEER. V lost 3 bases, J lost 4 bases, and 8 bases lay in between. The DNA of the CDR3 is TGCGCCAGCAGCCAGAACTCGCCAGATACGCAGTATTTT. It specifies CASSQNSPDTQYF.

The rearrangement uses TRBV12-3 or TRBV12-4 and TRBJ2-7, with D unresolved. Deletions cut 2 bases from V and 3 bases from J, with 8 bases between. The CDR3 spans 13 residues. The CDR3 DNA follows: TGTGCCAGCAGTTTAAACGGATTCTACGAGCAGTACTTC. This codes for CASSLNGFYEQYF.